This T cell receptor (beta chain) is from a study of PD-1 blockade in mismatch repair-deficient tumors. Mismatch repair deficiency was confirmed in all patients, by PCR or immunohistochemistry. The TCR-sequenced patients were a few responders to pembrolizumab. V was cut by 3 bases and J by 2 bases, with 11 bases left in between. Germline V CDR1 and CDR2: MNHNS, SASEGT. The CDR3 is made up of 16 amino acids. Worth noting for this clone: Its target is unknown.

Generated by immunoSEQ multiplex PCR, the TCRdb table keeps only in-frame clones and is missing some. This repertoire shows approximately 22,000 clones, 84% found once; its top ten account for roughly a sixth. General observations from the study: Tumor-resident clones, often undetectable pretreatment in blood, expanded then contracted after pembrolizumab.

J is TRBJ2-6 and V is TRBV6-1; D might be TRBD1 or TRBD2, each matching 5 bases. Sequencing used peripheral blood, obtained 2 weeks after starting pembrolizumab. This receptor was taken from an adult with mismatch repair-deficient cancer. The CDR3 is CASSDRVGPGANVLTF. CDR3 sequence (DNA): TGTGCCAGCAGTGACAGGGTGGGACCTGGGGCCAACGTCCTGACTTTC.